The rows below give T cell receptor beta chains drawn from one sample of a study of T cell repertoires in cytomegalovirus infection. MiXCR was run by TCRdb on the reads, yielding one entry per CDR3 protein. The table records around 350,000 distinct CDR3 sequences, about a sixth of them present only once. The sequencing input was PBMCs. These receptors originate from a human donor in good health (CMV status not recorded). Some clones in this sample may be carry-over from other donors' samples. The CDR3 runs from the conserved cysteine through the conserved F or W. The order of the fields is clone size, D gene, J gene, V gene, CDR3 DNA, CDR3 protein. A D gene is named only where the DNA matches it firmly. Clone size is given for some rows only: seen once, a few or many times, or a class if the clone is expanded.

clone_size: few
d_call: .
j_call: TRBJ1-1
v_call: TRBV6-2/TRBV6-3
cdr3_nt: TGTGCCAGCACCCAAAGCGTCGGGAGGAACACTGAAGCTTTCTTT
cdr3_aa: CASTQSVGRNTEAFF

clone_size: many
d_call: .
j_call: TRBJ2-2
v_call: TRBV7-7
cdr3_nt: TGTGCTAGCAGCCCAGGGACCCCGAACACCGGGGAGCTGTTTTTT
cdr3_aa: CASSPGTPNTGELFF

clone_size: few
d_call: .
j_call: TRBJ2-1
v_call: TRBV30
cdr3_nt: TGTGCCTGGACTAGAACAATTTCCTACAATGAGCAGTTCTTC
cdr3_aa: CAWTRTISYNEQFF

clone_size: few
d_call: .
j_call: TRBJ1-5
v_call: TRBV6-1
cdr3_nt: TGTGCCAGCAGAACCCGACGTTATAGCAATCAGCCCCAGCATTTT
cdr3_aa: CASRTRRYSNQPQHF

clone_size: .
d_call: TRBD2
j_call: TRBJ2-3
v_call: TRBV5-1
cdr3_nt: TGCGCCAGCAGCTTAAGCAAACCGGGACTAGACGCAGATACGCAGTATTTT
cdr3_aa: CASSLSKPGLDADTQYF

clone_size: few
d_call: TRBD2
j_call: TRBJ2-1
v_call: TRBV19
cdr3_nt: TGTGCCAGTAGTCCCCAACGGCGGGGGGGCAACAATGAGCAGTTCTTC
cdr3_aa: CASSPQRRGGNNEQFF

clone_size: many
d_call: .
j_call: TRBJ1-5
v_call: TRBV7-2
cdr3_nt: TGTGCCAGCAGCTTAGTGGCCGACGGCAATCAGCCCCAGCATTTT
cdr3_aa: CASSLVADGNQPQHF

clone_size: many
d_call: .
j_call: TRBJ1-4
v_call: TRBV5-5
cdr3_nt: TGTGCCAGCAGCTTGGCACAGAATGAAAAACTGTTTTTT
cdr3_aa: CASSLAQNEKLFF

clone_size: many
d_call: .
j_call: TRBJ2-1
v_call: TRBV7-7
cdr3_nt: TGTGCCAGCAGCCCCGGAGGGGACAGATACAATGAGCAGTTCTTC
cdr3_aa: CASSPGGDRYNEQFF

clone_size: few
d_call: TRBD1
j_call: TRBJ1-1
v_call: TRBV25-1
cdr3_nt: TGTGCCAGCTCCCGGAGCATGGGCAGGGGGTCCCCCGCTTTCTTT
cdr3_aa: CASSRSMGRGSPAFF

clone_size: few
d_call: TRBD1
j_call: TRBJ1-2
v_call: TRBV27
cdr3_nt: TGTGCCAGCAGTTTATCGGGGACAGGGTTCGGCTACACCTTC
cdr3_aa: CASSLSGTGFGYTF

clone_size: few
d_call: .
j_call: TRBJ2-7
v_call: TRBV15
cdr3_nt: TGTGCCACCAGCAGAGAAGACCTGGGAACCTACGAGCAGTACTTC
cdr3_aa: CATSREDLGTYEQYF

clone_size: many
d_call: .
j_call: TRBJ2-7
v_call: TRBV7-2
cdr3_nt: TGTGCCAGCAGCTTAGCTCAGGGATTAGTCTACGAGCAGTACTTC
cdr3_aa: CASSLAQGLVYEQYF

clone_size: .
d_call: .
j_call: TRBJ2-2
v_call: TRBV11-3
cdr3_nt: TGTGCCAGCAGCCATCAGGGGTTAACCGGGGAGCTGTTTTTT
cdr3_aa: CASSHQGLTGELFF

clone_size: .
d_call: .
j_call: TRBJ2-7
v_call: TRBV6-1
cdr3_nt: TGTGCCAGCGAAGGTAGCGCCTACGAGCAGTACTTC
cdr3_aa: CASEGSAYEQYF

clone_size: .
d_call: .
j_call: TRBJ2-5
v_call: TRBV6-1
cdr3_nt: TGTGCCAGCAGTGAAGCGCTTCTGACAGGCCAAGAGACCCAGTACTTC
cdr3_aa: CASSEALLTGQETQYF

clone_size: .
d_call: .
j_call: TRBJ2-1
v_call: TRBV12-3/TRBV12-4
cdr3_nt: TGTGCCAGCACCGCCGACAGGTCGGGCTACAATGAGCAGTTCTTC
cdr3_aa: CASTADRSGYNEQFF

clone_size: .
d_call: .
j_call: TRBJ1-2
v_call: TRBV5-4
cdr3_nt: TGTGCCAGCAGCCCGATAGACAGAAACTATGGCTACACCTTC
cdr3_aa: CASSPIDRNYGYTF

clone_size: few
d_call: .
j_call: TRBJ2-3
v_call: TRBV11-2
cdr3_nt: TGTGCCAGCGGCCGGGGGTACGATACGCAGTATTTT
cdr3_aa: CASGRGYDTQYF

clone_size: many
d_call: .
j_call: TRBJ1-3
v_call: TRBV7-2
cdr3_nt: TGTGCCAGCAGCTTGGGGGTTTTGGGGCTGGCAAACACCATATATTTT
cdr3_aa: CASSLGVLGLANTIYF

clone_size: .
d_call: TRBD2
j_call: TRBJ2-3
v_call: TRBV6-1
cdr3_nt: TGTGCCAGCAGTGGACTAGCGGGAGCAGATACGCAGTATTTT
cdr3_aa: CASSGLAGADTQYF

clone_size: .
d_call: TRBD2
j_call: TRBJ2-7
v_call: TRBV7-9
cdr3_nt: TGTGCCAGCAGCTTAGGGACTAGCGGGAGAAACGAGCAGTACTTC
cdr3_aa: CASSLGTSGRNEQYF

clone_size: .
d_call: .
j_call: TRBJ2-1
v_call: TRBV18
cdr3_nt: TGTGCCAGCTCACCATGGAGAGGGCCGAGCTCCTACAATGAGCAGTTCTTC
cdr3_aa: CASSPWRGPSSYNEQFF

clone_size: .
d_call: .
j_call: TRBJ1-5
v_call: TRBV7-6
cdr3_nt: TGTGCCAGCAGCTTCACGACAGGCCCGGGGCCCCAGCATTTT
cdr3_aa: CASSFTTGPGPQHF

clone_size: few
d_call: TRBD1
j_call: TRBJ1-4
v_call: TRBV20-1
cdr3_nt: TGCAGTGCTAAACAGGGGATTAATGAAAAACTGTTTTTT
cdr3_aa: CSAKQGINEKLFF

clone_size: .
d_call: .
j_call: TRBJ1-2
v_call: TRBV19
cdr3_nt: TGTGCCAGCCAAACTGGCTATGGCTACACCTTC
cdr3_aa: CASQTGYGYTF

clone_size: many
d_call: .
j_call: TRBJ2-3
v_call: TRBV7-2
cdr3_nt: TGTGCCAGCAGCCCTATGGGCGGGAGCACAGATACGCAGTATTTT
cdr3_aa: CASSPMGGSTDTQYF

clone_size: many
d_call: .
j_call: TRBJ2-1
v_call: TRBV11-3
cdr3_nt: TGTGCCAGCAGCTTCAGGCGGGGCCTCCTGACTGATGAGCAGTTCTTC
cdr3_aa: CASSFRRGLLTDEQFF

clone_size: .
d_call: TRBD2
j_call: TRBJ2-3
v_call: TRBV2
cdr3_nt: TGTGCCAGCAGGGGGTTAGCGGGAGCGGGGGCCACAGATACGCAGTATTTT
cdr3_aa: CASRGLAGAGATDTQYF

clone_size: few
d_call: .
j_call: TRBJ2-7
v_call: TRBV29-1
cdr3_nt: TGCAGCGTTGAAATCCACAGGGCCATATACTCCTACGAGCAGTACTTC
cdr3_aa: CSVEIHRAIYSYEQYF

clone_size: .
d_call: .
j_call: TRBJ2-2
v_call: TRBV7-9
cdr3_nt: TGTGCCAGCAGCCCCCGCCGCCAGGTTAACACCGGGGAGCTGTTTTTT
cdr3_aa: CASSPRRQVNTGELFF

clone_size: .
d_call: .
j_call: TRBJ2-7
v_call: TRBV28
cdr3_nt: TGTGCCAGCAGTTCTAAGGCCGGGGTCGAAAGGGGCGAGCAGTACTTC
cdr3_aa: CASSSKAGVERGEQYF

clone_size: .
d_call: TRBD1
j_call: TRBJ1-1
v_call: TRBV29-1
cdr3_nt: TGCAGCGCCCAGGACAGGGCTTGGCCTGAAGCTTTCTTT
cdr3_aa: CSAQDRAWPEAFF

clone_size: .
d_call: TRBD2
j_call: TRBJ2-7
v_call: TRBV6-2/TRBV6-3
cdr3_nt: TGTGCCAGCGGGGGGGTTAGCGGAAGAGCCTACGAGCAGTACTTC
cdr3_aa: CASGGVSGRAYEQYF

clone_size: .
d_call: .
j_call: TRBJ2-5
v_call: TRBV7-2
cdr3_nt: TGTGCCAGCAGCTCCACCCCTAGGGGAAAGACCCAGTACTTC
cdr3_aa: CASSSTPRGKTQYF

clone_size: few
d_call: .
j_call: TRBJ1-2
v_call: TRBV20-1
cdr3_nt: TGCAGTGCTAGCATAGCTCGAGGATATGGCTACACCTTC
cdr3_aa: CSASIARGYGYTF

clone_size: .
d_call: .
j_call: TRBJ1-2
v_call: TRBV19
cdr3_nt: TGTGCCAGTAGGAAGGGGGGGTCCACCTTC
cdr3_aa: CASRKGGSTF

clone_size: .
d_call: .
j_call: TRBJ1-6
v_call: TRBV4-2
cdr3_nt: TGTGCCAGCAGCCAAGATGGAAGGAGCTCCTATAATTCACCCCTCCACTTT
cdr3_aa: CASSQDGRSSYNSPLHF

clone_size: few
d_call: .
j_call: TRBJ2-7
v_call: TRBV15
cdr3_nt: TGTGCCACCAGCAGAGAGGGTTGGGGGTTCTCCTACGAGCAGTACTTC
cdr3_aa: CATSREGWGFSYEQYF

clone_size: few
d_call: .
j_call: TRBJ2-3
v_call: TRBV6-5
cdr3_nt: TGTGCCAGTCTAGACGGACAAAGCACAGATACGCAGTATTTT
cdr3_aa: CASLDGQSTDTQYF

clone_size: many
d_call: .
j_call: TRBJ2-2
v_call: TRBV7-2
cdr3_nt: TGTGCCAGCAGCCCCGGGGGTAGCGGGAACACCGGGGAGCTGTTTTTT
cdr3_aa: CASSPGGSGNTGELFF

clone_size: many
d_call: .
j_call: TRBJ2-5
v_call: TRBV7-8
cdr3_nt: TGTGCCAGCAGCTTAGTGGCTTACGGCTCTACCTTAGAGACCCAGTACTTC
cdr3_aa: CASSLVAYGSTLETQYF

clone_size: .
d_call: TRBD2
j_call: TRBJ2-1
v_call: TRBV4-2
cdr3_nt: TGTGCCAGCAGCCAAGATCGGGAGGGGGTGCAGTTCTTC
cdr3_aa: CASSQDREGVQFF

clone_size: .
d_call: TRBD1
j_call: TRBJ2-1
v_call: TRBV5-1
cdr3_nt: TGCGCCAGCAGCTTTGGACAGGGAAGTATCGATGAGCAGTTCTTC
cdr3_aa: CASSFGQGSIDEQFF

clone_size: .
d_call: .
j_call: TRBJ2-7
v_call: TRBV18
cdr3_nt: TGTGCCAGCTCACCACCGTCAGGGAACAAGCAGTACTTC
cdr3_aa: CASSPPSGNKQYF

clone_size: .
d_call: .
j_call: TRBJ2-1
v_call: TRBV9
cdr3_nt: TGTGCCAGCAGCGTAGCCCCGGGACGTGGCAATGAGCAGTTCTTC
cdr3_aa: CASSVAPGRGNEQFF